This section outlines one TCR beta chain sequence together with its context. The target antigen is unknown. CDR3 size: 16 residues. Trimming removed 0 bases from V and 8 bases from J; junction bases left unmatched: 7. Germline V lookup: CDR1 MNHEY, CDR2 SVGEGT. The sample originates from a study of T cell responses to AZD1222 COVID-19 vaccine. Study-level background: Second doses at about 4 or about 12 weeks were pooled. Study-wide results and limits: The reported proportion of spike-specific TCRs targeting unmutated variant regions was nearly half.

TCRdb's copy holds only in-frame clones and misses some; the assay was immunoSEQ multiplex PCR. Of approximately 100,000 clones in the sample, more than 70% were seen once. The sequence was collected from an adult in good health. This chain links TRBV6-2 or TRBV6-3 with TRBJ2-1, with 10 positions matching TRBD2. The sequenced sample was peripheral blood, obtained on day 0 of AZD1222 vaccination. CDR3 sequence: CASSYSASGSLDEQFF. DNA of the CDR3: TGTGCCAGCAGTTACTCGGCTAGCGGGAGTTTGGATGAGCAGTTCTTC.